One and the same sample provided the 15 T cell receptor beta chains below, sequenced in a study of T cell repertoires in cytomegalovirus infection. Using its own MiXCR run on the reads, TCRdb lists one record per CDR3 protein. The sample consists of 100,000 to 150,000 distinct CDR3 sequences, 8.8% of them appearing once. Input material: PBMCs. The receptor source for this set is a human donor in good health (CMV status not recorded). Some clones in this sample may be carry-over from other donors' samples.

This clonotype was counted between two and nine times. The rearrangement links TRBV24-1 to TRBJ2-2; 8 bases fit TRBD1. J was trimmed by 4 bases and V by 9 bases; bases with no gene match: 9. The CDR3 length is 15 residues. CDR1 and CDR2 (germline): KGHDR, SFDVKD. CDR3 nucleotides: TGTGCCACCGGCGGACAGGGATGGAGCACCGGGGAGCTGTTTTTT. It codes for CATGGQGWSTGELFF.

This clonotype was observed many times. The chain uses TRBV5-4 and TRBJ2-1; the D gene could be TRBD1 or TRBD2 (6 bases each). The germline CDR1 and CDR2 sequences are SGHNT and YYREEE (reference sequence). V lost 4 bases and J lost 2, with 16 bases in between. This CDR3 is built from 16 residues. CDR3 DNA sequence: TGTGCCAGCAGCCCGGACCCAGGGGAGGCCTACAATGAGCAGTTCTTC. Amino acid sequence: CASSPDPGEAYNEQFF.

This clonotype has a count of ten or more. V usage is TRBV3-1 and J usage is TRBJ1-2, with TRBD1 as a possible D gene (5 bases). CDR3 length equals 16 residues. Germline CDR1 LGHDT, CDR2 YNNKEL (reference sequence). The ends were cut back, 4 bases at V and 7 bases at J, with 22 bases in the middle. The CDR3 protein is CASSPGSQGIPIGYTF. In DNA, the CDR3 is TGTGCCAGCAGCCCGGGATCCCAGGGTATCCCTATTGGCTACACCTTC. The complete variable domain, with remaining parts taken from reference TRBV3-1 and TRBJ1-2, reads DTAVSQTPKYLVTQMGNDKSIKCEQNLGHDTMYWYKQDSKKFLKIMFSYNNKELIINETVPNRFSPKSPDKAHLNLHINSLELGDSAVYFCASSPGSQGIPIGYTFGSGTRLTVV.

This clonotype was detected only a few times. The chain links TRBV19 to TRBJ1-3, with D perhaps matching TRBD1 (6 bases). CDR3 length equals 14 residues. Trimming shortened V by 6 bases and J by 8 bases, and 17 bases separated the two germline ends. Germline V gives CDR1 LNHDA, CDR2 SQIVND (reference sequence). This CDR3 is CASSLGQPVDTIYF. DNA for the CDR3: TGTGCCAGTAGCCTCGGACAGCCCGTGGACACCATATATTTT.

This clonotype was found many times. This rearrangement joins TRBV15 to TRBJ1-2; D unclear. V gave up 0 bases and J gave up 4 bases, with 12 bases separating them. In germline, CDR1 is LNHNV, CDR2 YYDKDF (reference sequence). This CDR3 region has 15 residues. The CDR3 region has the DNA TGTGCCACCAGCAGAGACGGAGTATCGGGCTATGGCTACACCTTC. Its protein product is CATSRDGVSGYGYTF.

This clonotype was seen many times. V is TRBV7-9 and J is TRBJ2-1; 11 bases match TRBD2. V dropped 5 bases and J dropped 7; count of bases not matched to a gene: 10. CDR3 length: 16 amino acids. Germline V gene lookup returns CDR1 SEHNR and CDR2 FQNEAQ (reference sequence). The CDR3 DNA reads TGTGCCAGCAGCGCTACGGGACTAGCGGATGAGAATGAGCAGTTCTTC. Amino acid sequence: CASSATGLADENEQFF.

This clonotype was seen only a few times. This chain uses TRBV9 with TRBJ2-2; tentatively, D is TRBD2 (5 bases). V lost 3 bases and J 7 bases, leaving 13 bases between the germline ends. The CDR3 runs 14 residues. CDR1 and CDR2 (germline): SGDLS, YYNGEE. CDR3 region: CASSGDGVGGELFF. The DNA of the CDR3 is TGTGCCAGCAGCGGAGACGGGGTCGGCGGGGAGCTGTTTTTT.

This clonotype was recorded many times. The rearrangement joins TRBV6-1 to TRBJ1-4; 9 bases are shared with TRBD1. After removal of 9 bases from V and 8 bases from J, the junction contained 7 bases not matched to a gene. Looked up from germline, CDR1 is MNHNS and CDR2 is SASEGT. This CDR3 comprises 13 residues. The CDR3 DNA reads TGTGCCAGTGGGACAGGGATCAAAGAAAAACTGTTTTTT. This gives the protein CASGTGIKEKLFF.

This clonotype was recorded at least ten times. The chain employs TRBV2 and TRBJ2-2; no reliable D call. V lost 3 bases, J lost 5 bases, and 10 bases lay in between. Germline V lookup: CDR1 SNHLY, CDR2 FYNNEI. This CDR3 is built from 14 residues. CDR3 nucleotide sequence: TGTGCCAGCAGTGATTGGCTTGCGACCGGGGAGCTGTTTTTT. Protein: CASSDWLATGELFF.

The table lists this clonotype with many counts. The CDR3 DNA reads TGTGCCAGCAGCGCAACTAGCGGGAGCTCCTACAATGAGCAGTTCTTC. This translates into CASSATSGSSYNEQFF. This chain joins TRBV7-2 and TRBJ2-1, with 11 bases aligning to TRBD2. The ends lost 5 bases at V and 0 bases at J; junction bases unmatched: 3. This CDR3 has 16 amino acids. In germline, CDR1 is SGHTA, CDR2 FQGNSA.

This clonotype was picked up many times. The V and J genes are TRBV6-5 and TRBJ1-2, with TRBD1 as a possible D gene (6 bases). The V gene lost 1 base and the J gene lost 3 bases, with 15 bases spanning the gap. Germline loops: CDR1 MNHEY, CDR2 SVGAGI. This CDR3 has 16 amino acids. CDR3 protein: CASSYYLAGAHYGYTF. Here the CDR3 DNA reads TGTGCCAGCAGTTACTATTTGGCAGGGGCCCACTATGGCTACACCTTC.

This clonotype has a count of ten or more. This rearrangement joins TRBV7-2 to TRBJ2-3; 7 positions match TRBD2. In germline, CDR1 is SGHTA, CDR2 FQGNSA. The CDR3 runs to 16 residues. The junction had 12 bases not matched to a gene; V was cut back by 4 bases and J by 5 bases. The CDR3 sequence: CASSSRAGNGGDTQYF. CDR3 bases: TGTGCCAGCAGCTCCCGAGCGGGAAACGGGGGAGATACGCAGTATTTT.

V and J are TRBV28 and TRBJ1-1; D uncertain. V was shortened by 4 bases and J by 4 bases, with 7 bases between the two germline ends. CDR3 size: 12 residues. In germline, CDR1 is MDHEN, CDR2 SYDVKM. The CDR3 is CASSYPVTEAFF. The CDR3 bases are TGTGCCAGCAGTTACCCGGTCACTGAAGCTTTCTTT. Full variable domain (outside the CDR3, taken from reference TRBV28 and TRBJ1-1): DVKVTQSSRYLVKRTGEKVFLECVQDMDHENMFWYRQDPGLGLRLIYFSYDVKMKEKGDIPEGYSVSREKKERFSLILESASTNQTSMYLCASSYPVTEAFFGQGTRLTVV.

This clonotype has a handful of counts. CDR3 protein: CASSPPSSEKLFF. The CDR3, as DNA: TGTGCCAGCAGTCCTCCCTCATCAGAAAAACTGTTTTTT. This rearrangement joins TRBV7-9 to TRBJ1-4, with unresolved D. This CDR3 region has 13 residues. Germline lookup yields CDR1 SEHNR and CDR2 FQNEAQ (reference sequence). Trimming cost V 6 bases and J 8 bases, with 13 bases left between them.

This clonotype appeared once. The V call is TRBV20-1, the J call TRBJ1-5, with 9 bases that match TRBD1. V shed 0 bases and J 12 bases; nucleotides not matched to a gene: 6. Germline CDR1 reads DFQATT; CDR2 reads SNEGSKA (reference sequence). The CDR3 spans 13 residues. The CDR3 spells CSARDSGQGRQHF. CDR3 coding DNA: TGCAGTGCTAGAGATTCTGGACAGGGGCGCCAGCATTTT.